Listed below are T cell receptor beta chains from one sample, sequenced in a study of cytomegalovirus exposure and HLA in healthy donors. Profiled with immunoSEQ multiplex PCR; TCRdb holds only in-frame clones, not every one. The sample carries under 300,000 clones, about nine tenths recorded once. The specimen sequenced was PBMCs. These TCRs come from a middle-aged man in good health and CMV-seropositive. The CDR3 runs from the conserved cysteine through the conserved F or W. The D gene is left open where the match is weak. A clone size is listed for some rows: how often the clone was seen (once, few, many), or a class if it is expanded.

>-|TRBV9|TRBJ2-2|-
TGTGCCAGCAGCGTAGCAGTAGGCAGGGGGGCCGGGGAGCTGTTTTTT
CASSVAVGRGAGELFF
>-|TRBV27|TRBJ2-7|-
TGTGCCAGCAGTTTATCGAGATCCGTTAGCAACGAGCAGTACTTC
CASSLSRSVSNEQYF
>TRBD1|TRBV27|TRBJ2-2|few
TGTGCCAGCAGTTTAGGGACAGGGGTGGGGACCGGGGAGCTGTTTTTT
CASSLGTGVGTGELFF
>-|TRBV5-5|TRBJ1-5|-
TGTGCCAGCAGCCAGGGCAGGGTCAATCAGCCCCAGCATTTT
CASSQGRVNQPQHF
>-|TRBV5-5|TRBJ1-1|-
TGTGCCAGCAGCTTGTTCGCAGGGATGAACACTGAAGCTTTCTTT
CASSLFAGMNTEAFF
>TRBD1|TRBV7-6|TRBJ1-1|-
TGTGCCAGCGTAGGAAGGACAGGGGATGGCACTGAAGCTTTCTTT
CASVGRTGDGTEAFF
>-|TRBV6-5|TRBJ2-7|-
TGTGCCAGCAGTTACACGACCCCCGGAGCCGACGAGCAGTACTTC
CASSYTTPGADEQYF
>-|TRBV7-2|TRBJ1-2|-
TGTGCCAGCAGCCCGGGTCGCTATGGCTACACCTTC
CASSPGRYGYTF
>-|TRBV4-1|TRBJ1-3|once
TGCGCCAGCAGCCAAGATCCCTTGGGGGGCTCTGGAAACACCATATATTTT
CASSQDPLGGSGNTIYF
>TRBD1|TRBV28|TRBJ1-3|-
TGTGCCAGCAGTTTAGGGGACAGGGGACTTTCTGGAAACACCATATATTTT
CASSLGDRGLSGNTIYF
>-|TRBV29-1|TRBJ1-2|-
TGCAGCGTTGAAGGACAGCGCTCTGGCTACACCTTC
CSVEGQRSGYTF
>-|TRBV7-9|TRBJ1-1|-
TGTTCCAGCAGCTTAGGGCAGGGGAACACTGAAGCTTTCTTT
CSSSLGQGNTEAFF
>TRBD1|TRBV6-1|TRBJ1-2|-
TGTGCCAGCAGTGAAGCGGGACAGGCTTTGGGTGGCTACACCTTC
CASSEAGQALGGYTF
>-|TRBV4-3|TRBJ2-3|-
TGCGCCAGCAGCCAAGATACAAGGGAGTCGGGGACAGATACGCAGTATTTT
CASSQDTRESGTDTQYF
>TRBD1|TRBV7-6|TRBJ2-2|-
TGTGCCAGCAGCCGACAGGGGACAAACACCGGGGAGCTGTTTTTT
CASSRQGTNTGELFF
>TRBD2|TRBV5-4|TRBJ2-1|-
TGTGCCAGCAGCCGAGGTGGGGGAGGACTAGCGGGAAATGAGCAGTTCTTC
CASSRGGGGLAGNEQFF
>-|TRBV2|TRBJ1-1|-
TGTGCCAGCAGTGAGCTCAGGAACACTGAAGCTTTCTTT
CASSELRNTEAFF
>TRBD2|TRBV7-9|TRBJ2-5|-
TGTGCCAGCAGCCTGACTAGCGGGAGGGCCTTTTCGGACTTC
CASSLTSGRAFSDF
>TRBD1|TRBV18|TRBJ1-5|-
TGTGCCAGCTCACTCGGGACAGGGGTTACCAATCAGCCCCAGCATTTT
CASSLGTGVTNQPQHF
>TRBD1|TRBV7-2|TRBJ2-7|-
TGTGCCAGCAGCTACACAGGGGGTAGGTCCTACGAGCAGTACTTC
CASSYTGGRSYEQYF
>-|TRBV7-9|TRBJ2-4|-
TGTTCCAGCAGCTTAGGGGGGCGGACATTCTCAAACATTCAGTACTTC
CSSSLGGRTFSNIQYF
>-|TRBV6-6|TRBJ2-5|-
TGTGCCAGCAGTTATGCGACAGCTAGGGAGACCCAGTACTTC
CASSYATARETQYF
>-|TRBV28|TRBJ2-4|-
TGTGCCAGCAGACCCTCGACAGTACTGAGAGTCAAAAACATTCAGTACTTC
CASRPSTVLRVKNIQYF
>-|TRBV5-8|TRBJ1-5|-
TGTGCCAGCAGCGTAGAAGAGGGATTCGTTCTACAACCCCAGCATTTT
CASSVEEGFVLQPQHF
>TRBD2|TRBV5-8|TRBJ2-5|-
TGTGCCAGCAGCTGGGGGGAGGGGCAAGAGACCCAGTACTTC
CASSWGEGQETQYF
>-|TRBV27|TRBJ2-1|-
TGTGCCAGCAGTTTATCGAGGGACACATACAATGAGCAGTTCTTC
CASSLSRDTYNEQFF
>-|TRBV2|TRBJ2-4|-
TGTGCCAGCAGTGAAGATTGGGCAGGCCGAAGCCTTCAGTACTTC
CASSEDWAGRSLQYF
>-|TRBV5-1|TRBJ1-1|-
TGCGCCAGCAGCCCGGACTTGAACACTGAAGCTTTCTTT
CASSPDLNTEAFF
>TRBD2|TRBV9|TRBJ2-1|-
TGTGCCAGCAGCCCAAGGACTAGCGGGTCCCACAATGAGCAGTTCTTC
CASSPRTSGSHNEQFF
>-|TRBV9|TRBJ2-3|-
TGTGCCAGCAGCCCTGCCGGAAGAGGAGCAGATACGCAGTATTTT
CASSPAGRGADTQYF
>-|TRBV27|TRBJ2-7|-
TGTGCCAGCGGGTGGCAGAGTTCGGGGGAGCAGTACTTC
CASGWQSSGEQYF
>TRBD2|TRBV19|TRBJ2-3|-
TGTGCCAGTAGTATTTCCGGGACTAGCGGCACAGATACGCAGTATTTT
CASSISGTSGTDTQYF
>TRBD2|TRBV5-4|TRBJ2-7|-
TGTGCCAGCAGCTTGAACGGGAGGGACTACGAGCAGTACTTC
CASSLNGRDYEQYF
>TRBD2|TRBV9|TRBJ2-3|-
TGTGCCAGCAGTCAAGAGGGGAGGGTCCTTTCCACAGATACGCAGTATTTT
CASSQEGRVLSTDTQYF
>-|TRBV5-1|TRBJ2-7|-
TGCGCCAGCAGCCCGAGGGGGAAAGGGGGTTACGAGCAGTACTTC
CASSPRGKGGYEQYF
>TRBD2|TRBV30|TRBJ2-5|-
TGTGCCTGGATTCCGGGACTAGCGGGCCAAGAGACCCAGTACTTC
CAWIPGLAGQETQYF
>TRBD2|TRBV5-1|TRBJ2-5|-
TGCGCCAGCAGCTTGGTAACTAGCGGGAGTGAGACCCAGTACTTC
CASSLVTSGSETQYF
>TRBD2|TRBV7-2|TRBJ2-2|-
TGTGCCAGCAGCACACCAGCGGGGCCCACCGGGGAGCTGTTTTTT
CASSTPAGPTGELFF
>TRBD2|TRBV5-1|TRBJ2-5|once
TGCGCCAGCAGCGAACTAGCGGGAGCAGGAGAGACCCAGTACTTC
CASSELAGAGETQYF
>-|TRBV28|TRBJ1-5|-
TGTGCCAGCAATGACGGGCAGCCCCAGCATTTT
CASNDGQPQHF